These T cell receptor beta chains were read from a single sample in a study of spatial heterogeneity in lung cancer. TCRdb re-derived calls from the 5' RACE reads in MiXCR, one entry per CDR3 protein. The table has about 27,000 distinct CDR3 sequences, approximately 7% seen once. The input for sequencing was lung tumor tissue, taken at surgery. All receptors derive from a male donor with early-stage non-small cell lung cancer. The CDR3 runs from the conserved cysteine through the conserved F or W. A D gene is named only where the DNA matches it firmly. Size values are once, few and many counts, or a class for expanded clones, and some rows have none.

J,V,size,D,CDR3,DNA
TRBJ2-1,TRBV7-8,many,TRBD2,CASSVLAGGPSSRNEQFF,TGTGCCAGCAGCGTACTAGCGGGGGGGCCGTCTAGTCGAAATGAGCAGTTCTTC
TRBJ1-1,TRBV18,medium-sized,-,CASSTRAERTEAFF,TGTGCCAGCTCAACGAGGGCGGAGAGGACTGAAGCTTTCTTT
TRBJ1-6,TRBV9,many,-,CASSPGSYNSPLHF,TGTGCCAGCAGCCCTGGGAGTTATAATTCACCCCTCCACTTT
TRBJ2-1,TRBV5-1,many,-,CASMGAGNRNEQFF,TGCGCCAGCATGGGGGCGGGGAACAGGAATGAGCAGTTCTTC
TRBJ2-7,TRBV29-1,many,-,CSVGQHYEQYF,TGCAGCGTTGGGCAGCACTACGAGCAGTACTTC
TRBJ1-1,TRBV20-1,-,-,CSAFQGFEAFF,TGCAGTGCTTTTCAGGGTTTTGAAGCTTTCTTT
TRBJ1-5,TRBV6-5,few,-,CASSQGRGNQPQHF,TGTGCCAGCTCCCAGGGAAGGGGCAATCAGCCCCAGCATTTT
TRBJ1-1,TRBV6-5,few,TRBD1,CASSRTRTGFVNTEAFF,TGTGCCAGCAGTCGAACTAGGACAGGGTTTGTGAACACTGAAGCTTTCTTT
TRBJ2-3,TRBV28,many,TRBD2,CASSLAGGADTQYF,TGTGCCAGCAGTCTCGCGGGGGGGGCAGATACGCAGTATTTT
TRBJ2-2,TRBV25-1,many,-,CASSYGWERNTGELFF,TGTGCCAGCAGCTACGGATGGGAGAGGAACACCGGGGAGCTGTTTTTT
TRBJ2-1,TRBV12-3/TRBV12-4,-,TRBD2,CASSFRTSGNNEQFF,TGTGCCAGCAGTTTTAGGACTAGCGGGAACAATGAGCAGTTCTTC
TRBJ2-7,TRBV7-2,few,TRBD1,CASRTGTGTYEQYF,TGTGCCAGCAGGACCGGGACAGGAACCTACGAGCAGTACTTC
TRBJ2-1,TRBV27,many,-,CASSWFYLYNEQFF,TGTGCCAGCAGTTGGTTCTATCTTTACAATGAGCAGTTCTTC
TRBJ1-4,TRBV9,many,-,CASSTGGATNEKLFF,TGTGCCAGCAGCACCGGAGGGGCAACTAATGAAAAACTGTTTTTT
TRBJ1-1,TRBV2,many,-,CASSGGGFQAFF,TGTGCCAGCAGCGGTGGGGGGTTTCAAGCTTTCTTT
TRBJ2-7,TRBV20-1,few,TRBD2,CSASPSSGRREQYF,TGCAGTGCTAGCCCCTCTAGCGGCCGTCGCGAGCAGTACTTC
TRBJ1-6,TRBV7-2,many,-,CASSLGGLSGSPLHF,TGTGCCAGCAGCTTAGGGGGCCTAAGTGGTTCACCCCTCCACTTT
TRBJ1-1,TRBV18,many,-,CASSPSLVGSRDAEAFF,TGTGCCAGCTCGCCCTCCCTTGTCGGGTCTAGGGACGCTGAAGCTTTCTTT
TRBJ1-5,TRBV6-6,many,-,CASSLQSNQPQHF,TGTGCCAGCAGTCTTCAGTCTAATCAGCCCCAGCATTTT
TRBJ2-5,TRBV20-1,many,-,CSARWGVEETQYF,TGCAGTGCTAGGTGGGGGGTGGAAGAGACCCAGTACTTC
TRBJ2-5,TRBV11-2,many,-,CASSLDLGKATQYF,TGTGCCAGCAGCTTAGACCTGGGCAAGGCGACCCAGTACTTC